This entry lists 15 T cell receptor beta chains sequenced from one sample in a study of long-term antiretroviral therapy in people with HIV. Sequencing relied on immunoSEQ assay v3.0, run at survey level. Some clones are missing from TCRdb's copy, which holds only in-frame ones; the method was immunoSEQ multiplex PCR. The sample comprises 25,000 to 35,000 clones, 90% to 95% of which are singletons, and around 4.2% rests with the top ten. This specimen consisted of unsorted PBMCs, obtained 3.1 years after starting antiretroviral therapy. These receptors were collected from a man aged 18 to 30 with HIV.

The chain links TRBV15 to TRBJ2-7; D may be TRBD2 (6 bases). CDR1 LNHNV and CDR2 YYDKDF come from the germline V gene (reference sequence). This CDR3 has 14 amino acids. V dropped 5 bases and J dropped 2 bases, with 13 bases sitting between them. DNA of the CDR3: TGTGCCACCAGCCCTGGGGCGGGGACCTACGAGCAGTACTTC. It yields the protein CATSPGAGTYEQYF.

Only a few counts were recorded for this clone. The chain joins TRBV19 to TRBJ1-3; D unclear. Germline V lookup: CDR1 LNHDA, CDR2 SQIVND (reference sequence). This CDR3 has 15 amino acids. V shed 5 bases and J shed 1 base, with 12 bases lying between them. The DNA for the CDR3 is TGTGCCAGTAGTCCATCCAGAGAATCTGGAAACACCATATATTTT. It specifies CASSPSRESGNTIYF.

V gene TRBV29-1 combines with J gene TRBJ2-2, with D perhaps being TRBD1 or TRBD2 (6 bases each). The CDR3 spans 14 residues. Between the trimmed V and J ends, which lost 1 base and 4 bases, there was a span of 10 bases. CDR1 and CDR2 from the germline V gene are SQVTM and ANQGSEA. CDR3 sequence: CSVEGGAFTGELFF. CDR3 coding DNA: TGCAGCGTTGAAGGGGGGGCTTTCACCGGGGAGCTGTTTTTT.

The chain has TRBV29-1 and TRBJ1-2, with D unresolved. The CDR3 extends over 11 amino acids. V dropped 5 bases and J dropped 6 bases, with 10 bases sitting between them. Germline CDR1 reads SQVTM; CDR2 reads ANQGSEA. CDR3 residues: CSVSSPDGYTF. The CDR3 DNA follows: TGCAGCGTTAGCAGCCCGGATGGCTACACCTTC.

The chain carries TRBV6-5 and TRBJ1-1; no firm D call. Trimming cost V 2 bases and J 4 bases, with 8 bases left between them. This CDR3 is 13 amino acids long. Germline V gives CDR1 MNHEY, CDR2 SVGAGI. The CDR3, as DNA: TGTGCCAGCAGTTACGGGGTAGGCACTGAAGCTTTCTTT. Amino acids: CASSYGVGTEAFF.

CDR3 coding DNA: TGTGCCAGCAGCGAGATGGGGAATGGCTACACCTTC. Its protein is CASSEMGNGYTF. This chain uses TRBV9 with TRBJ1-2; D unresolved. This CDR3 is 12 amino acids long. Per the germline V gene, CDR1 is SGDLS and CDR2 is YYNGEE. With 3 bases removed from V and 6 bases from J, the gap between germline ends came to 9 bases.

The chain uses TRBV14 and TRBJ1-6, with 10 bases identical to TRBD1. CDR1 and CDR2 from the germline V gene are SGHDN and FVKESK. The CDR3 has 15 amino acids. Trimming took 0 bases from V and 10 from J; bases not matched to a gene: 3. Here the CDR3 DNA reads TGTGCCAGCAGCCAAGAGGGGACAGGGGTATCACCCCTCCACTTT. Translation gives CASSQEGTGVSPLHF.

This chain uses TRBV7-9 with TRBJ1-1, with D uncertain. Per germline, CDR1 SEHNR and CDR2 FQNEAQ (reference sequence). Trimming shortened V by 7 bases and J by 8 bases, and 14 bases separated the two germline ends. The CDR3 runs to 12 residues. Here the CDR3 reads CASTNHPGEAFF. CDR3 nucleotides: TGTGCCAGCACCAATCACCCGGGGGAAGCTTTCTTT.

The chain links TRBV7-2 to TRBJ1-4; 8 bases align to TRBD1. This CDR3 comprises 16 residues. V was pared by 4 bases and J by 8 bases, with 12 bases of the junction left unmatched. Looked up from germline, CDR1 is SGHTA and CDR2 is FQGNSA. The CDR3, as DNA: TGTGCCAGCAGCTCAGACCTACAGGGGGGAGGGGAAAAACTGTTTTTT. Translating it yields CASSSDLQGGGEKLFF.

This chain's CDR3 is CASSLGTPNTGELFF. CDR3 DNA sequence: TGCGCCAGCAGCTTGGGCACACCGAACACCGGGGAGCTGTTTTTT. The V and J genes are TRBV5-1 and TRBJ2-2; D gene unclear. Germline CDR1 is SGHRS and CDR2 is YFSETQ. This CDR3 spans 15 amino acids. The V and J ends lost 0 bases and 0 bases respectively, with 6 bases between them.

The chain is built from TRBV30 and TRBJ2-5; a possible D gene is TRBD1 (5 bases). V was pared by 2 bases and J by 5 bases, with 12 bases between. CDR3 length equals 13 residues. Germline CDR1 is GTSNPN and CDR2 is SVGIG (reference sequence). DNA for the CDR3: TGTGCCTGGAGTAGGGGCCAAGGGGAGACCCAGTACTTC. As protein: CAWSRGQGETQYF.

The CDR3 sequence: CASTTSGSSYNEQFF. CDR3 coding DNA: TGTGCCAGCACCACCAGCGGGAGCTCCTACAATGAGCAGTTCTTC. The chain couples TRBV6-6 to TRBJ2-1; 8 bases map to TRBD2. V shed 7 bases and J 0 bases; nucleotides not matched to a gene: 5. This CDR3 is built from 15 residues. Germline assignment: CDR1 MNHNY and CDR2 SVGAGI (reference sequence).

CDR3: CASSIPGTSGSWNEQFF. The CDR3 bases are TGTGCCAGTAGTATCCCGGGGACTAGCGGGAGTTGGAATGAGCAGTTCTTC. V usage is TRBV19 and J usage is TRBJ2-1; TRBD2 matches at 14 bases. The CDR3 is 17 residues long. With 3 bases clipped from V and 7 bases from J, the junction kept 8 bases outside the gene matches. The germline V gene encodes CDR1 LNHDA and CDR2 SQIVND (reference sequence).

The chain has TRBV7-2 and TRBJ2-4, with D perhaps TRBD1 or TRBD2 (5 bases each). This CDR3 has 16 residues. Trimming stripped 5 bases from V and 2 bases from J, with 16 bases between. Germline assignment: CDR1 SGHTA and CDR2 FQGNSA. The CDR3 loop reads CASSPFGGGTKNIQYF. The DNA for the CDR3 is TGTGCCAGCAGCCCTTTCGGTGGGGGAACCAAAAACATTCAGTACTTC.

The gene calls are TRBV30 and TRBJ2-1; D possibly corresponds to TRBD2 (6 bases). CDR3 length: 17 amino acids. The germline V and J ends were trimmed by 1 base and 3 bases, with 19 bases remaining between them. The V gene's germline CDR1 is GTSNPN and CDR2 SVGIG (reference sequence). CDR3 bases: TGTGCCTGGAGTGCATCCGAATGGGGGGACTTCTACAATGAGCAGTTCTTC. Encoded protein: CAWSASEWGDFYNEQFF.